The 26 T cell receptor beta chains listed next were all sequenced from one sample in a study of cytomegalovirus exposure and HLA in healthy donors. Primers for the PCR totalled 60 Vbeta and 13 Jbeta. The table came from immunoSEQ multiplex PCR; TCRdb's copy has only in-frame clones and leaves some out. The data show some 140,000 clones, about four fifths seen once. The sequencing sample was made of PBMCs. The receptor source for this set is a male donor in good health and CMV-seropositive.

Turning to this clone: One end of the junction does not line up with germline, which may come from a read error. The chain has TRBV7-9 and TRBJ1-2; 10 bases agree with TRBD1. Per germline, CDR1 SEHNR and CDR2 FQNEAQ (reference sequence). The CDR3 is made up of 16 amino acids. CDR3 region: CSSSLGGTGENYGYTF. The CDR3 DNA follows: TGTTCCAGCAGCTTAGGGGGGACAGGGGAGAACTATGGCTACACCTTC.

This clone was detected a few times. J is TRBJ1-6 and V is TRBV6-6; 10 positions match TRBD1. CDR1 MNHNY and CDR2 SVGAGI come from the germline V gene (reference sequence). CDR3 length: 14 amino acids. Germline trimming cut 2 bases from V and 8 bases from J; bases unmatched to any gene: 0. The CDR3 sequence: CASSYGTGDSPLHF. The CDR3 DNA is TGTGCCAGCAGTTACGGGACAGGGGATTCACCCCTCCACTTT.

The chain joins TRBV7-9 to TRBJ2-1; 10 bases align to TRBD2. The CDR3 totals 16 residues. Per the germline V gene, CDR1 is SEHNR and CDR2 is FQNEAQ (reference sequence). V dropped 1 base and J dropped 7; count of bases not matched to a gene: 7. The CDR3 DNA is TGTGCCAGCAGCTTAGTGGCTAGCGGGAGTTTGAATGAGCAGTTCTTC. Translation gives CASSLVASGSLNEQFF. Together with reference TRBV7-9 and TRBJ2-1, the CDR3 gives the full variable domain: DTGVSQNPRHKITKRGQNVTFRCDPISEHNRLYWYRQTLGQGPEFLTYFQNEAQLEKSRLLSDRFSAERPKGSFSTLEIQRTEQGDSAMYLCASSLVASGSLNEQFFGPGTRLTVL.

The chain employs TRBV9 and TRBJ1-6, with TRBD1 identical over 7 bases. The CDR3 sequence is 17 residues long. J was trimmed by 10 bases and V by 3 bases; bases with no gene match: 16. Germline CDR1 is SGDLS and CDR2 is YYNGEE. CDR3 protein: CASSGWRGQRGESPLHF. The CDR3 DNA is TGTGCCAGCAGCGGATGGAGGGGGCAGAGGGGTGAATCACCCCTCCACTTT.

This clone was observed a few times. V gene TRBV7-2 combines with J gene TRBJ2-2, with D perhaps matching TRBD1 (5 bases). V lost 5 bases and J 2 bases, leaving 21 bases between the germline ends. The CDR3 is 18 amino acids. From germline, CDR1 is SGHTA and CDR2 FQGNSA. The CDR3 coding sequence is TGTGCCAGCAGCCCTCAGATGGAGTCAGGGCGAAACACCGGGGAGCTGTTTTTT. Amino acid sequence: CASSPQMESGRNTGELFF.

The chain has TRBV5-5 and TRBJ1-5; D is unresolved. In germline, CDR1 is SGHKS, CDR2 YYEKEE (reference sequence). The CDR3 consists of 14 residues. V lost 0 bases and J lost 3, with 7 bases in between. The DNA for the CDR3 is TGTGCCAGCAGCTTGGTATTCTTCAATCAGCCCCAGCATTTT. It is translated as CASSLVFFNQPQHF.

Concerning this clone itself: The sample contains more than one DNA sequence encoding this CDR3. The chain carries TRBV5-1 and TRBJ2-3, with D maybe TRBD1 (6 bases). V was cut by 0 bases and J by 3 bases, with 11 bases left in between. There are 15 residues in the CDR3. CDR1 is SGHRS, CDR2 YFSETQ, per germline. The CDR3: CASSLVQGTTDTQYF. CDR3 nucleotides: TGCGCCAGCAGCTTGGTGCAGGGGACGACAGATACGCAGTATTTT. Full variable domain (remainder filled in from reference TRBV5-1 and TRBJ2-3): KAGVTQTPRYLIKTRGQQVTLSCSPISGHRSVSWYQQTPGQGLQFLFEYFSETQRNKGNFPGRFSGRQFSNSRSEMNVSTLELGDSALYLCASSLVQGTTDTQYFGPGTRLTVL.

In this sample, this clone turned up a few times. The V call is TRBV4-2, the J call TRBJ2-5; TRBD2 matches at 10 bases. There are 16 residues in the CDR3. V was pared by 0 bases and J by 2 bases, with 3 bases of the junction left unmatched. CDR1 is LGHNA and CDR2 is YNFKEQ in the germline V gene. The CDR3 is CASSQDPTSGQETQYF. CDR3 sequence (DNA): TGTGCCAGCAGCCAAGATCCGACTAGCGGGCAAGAGACCCAGTACTTC.

The V gene is TRBV27, the J gene TRBJ2-3; TRBD1 agrees at 9 bases. V trimming: 5 bases; J trimming: 1 base; junction bases outside the gene matches: 1. This CDR3 has 14 amino acids. Germline CDR1 reads MNHEY; CDR2 reads SMNVEV (reference sequence). In DNA form, the CDR3 reads TGTGCCAGCAGTCGGACAGGGGGCACAGATACGCAGTATTTT. Translating it yields CASSRTGGTDTQYF.

The chain couples TRBV18 to TRBJ2-2, with D hard to call. The V gene lost 1 base and the J gene lost 0 bases, with 3 bases spanning the gap. Germline V gene lookup returns CDR1 KGHSH and CDR2 LQKENI. The CDR3 is 14 amino acids. DNA for the CDR3: TGTGCCAGCTCACCACTAGCGAACACCGGGGAGCTGTTTTTT. Translation: CASSPLANTGELFF.

The chain joins TRBV5-1 to TRBJ1-2; TRBD1 is a possible D gene (5 bases). Trimming took off 0 bases at V and 4 bases at J, with 19 bases between the two ends. This CDR3 spans 17 amino acids. The germline V gene encodes CDR1 SGHRS and CDR2 YFSETQ. DNA for the CDR3: TGCGCCAGCAGCTTGGCCACAGGCAACAGATTGCCCTATGGCTACACCTTC. Its translation: CASSLATGNRLPYGYTF.

The chain's CDR3 is CAISGPSGNSQETQYF. The DNA for the CDR3 is TGTGCCATCAGTGGCCCTAGCGGAAATAGCCAAGAGACCCAGTACTTC. The genes are TRBV10-3 and TRBJ2-5; 7 nucleotides align to TRBD2. Germline V CDR1 and CDR2: ENHRY, SYGVKD. The CDR3 has 16 amino acids. The V gene end was trimmed by 4 bases and the J gene end by 1 base; junction bases not matched to a gene: 9.

The gene calls are TRBV30 and TRBJ2-5; possible D gene TRBD2, 5 bases. Germline loops: CDR1 GTSNPN, CDR2 SVGIG (reference sequence). Between the trimmed V and J ends, which lost 2 bases and 1 base, there was a span of 8 bases. The CDR3 contains 13 residues. CDR3 in amino acids: CAWSRSGQETQYF. The CDR3 DNA reads as TGTGCCTGGAGTCGGAGCGGCCAAGAGACCCAGTACTTC. Full variable domain (missing parts from reference TRBV30 and TRBJ2-5): SQTIHQWPATLVQPVGSPLSLECTVEGTSNPNLYWYRQAAGRGLQLLFYSVGIGQISSEVPQNLSASRPQDRQFILSSKKLLLSDSGFYLCAWSRSGQETQYFGPGTRLLVL.

The chain recombines TRBV6-4 with TRBJ2-3, with D maybe TRBD2 (5 bases). Germline V lookup: CDR1 MRHNA, CDR2 SNTAGT. CDR3 size: 16 residues. V was cut by 6 bases and J by 4 bases, with 20 bases left in between. CDR3 sequence reads: CASSLLPDSASDTQYF. Written as DNA, the CDR3 is TGTGCCAGCAGCCTTTTACCAGATAGCGCCTCAGATACGCAGTATTTT.

The chain employs TRBV4-2 and TRBJ2-7; 8 bases agree with TRBD1. Losses at the gene ends were 1 base for V and 5 bases for J; bases not matched to a gene: 10. Germline CDR1 and CDR2: LGHNA and YNFKEQ. CDR3 length equals 16 residues. This CDR3 reads CASSQVRGRGKDEQYF. DNA for the CDR3: TGTGCCAGCAGCCAAGTCAGGGGGCGAGGTAAGGACGAGCAGTACTTC.

This clone was seen once. The rearrangement uses TRBV2 and TRBJ1-5, with 12 bases aligning to TRBD1. The CDR3 spans 15 residues. The V segment lost 4 bases and the J segment 4 bases; nucleotides outside the gene matches: 2. Germline V gene lookup returns CDR1 SNHLY and CDR2 FYNNEI. The CDR3 sequence: CASSGDRGQNQPQHF. The DNA of the CDR3 is TGTGCCAGCAGTGGGGACAGGGGGCAGAATCAGCCCCAGCATTTT.

This clone has a handful of counts. The gene calls are TRBV12-5 and TRBJ2-7, with 8 positions matching TRBD1. With 0 bases clipped from V and 1 base from J, the junction kept 11 bases outside the gene matches. This CDR3 region has 18 residues. Germline values: CDR1 LGHNT, CDR2 FRNRAP. This CDR3 is CASGLVLGQGARSYEQYF. CDR3 DNA sequence: TGTGCTAGTGGTTTGGTACTGGGGCAGGGGGCGAGGTCCTACGAGCAGTACTTC.

V and J are TRBV9 and TRBJ2-1; D remains unclear. The CDR3 is 11 amino acids. Trimming took off 7 bases at V and 5 bases at J, with 7 bases between the two ends. Germline V gene lookup returns CDR1 SGDLS and CDR2 YYNGEE. CDR3 nucleotides: TGTGCCAGCGCGGAAAACAATGAGCAGTTCTTC. Translated: CASAENNEQFF.

The chain carries TRBV11-2 and TRBJ1-4; TRBD1 matches 8 bases. The junction had 4 bases not matched to a gene; V was cut back by 2 bases and J by 8 bases. The germline V gene encodes CDR1 SGHAT and CDR2 FQNNGV. This CDR3 contains 14 residues. The CDR3 DNA follows: TGTGCCAGCAGCTTACAGGGGGCGGAAGAAAAACTGTTTTTT. Translating gives CASSLQGAEEKLFF.

The chain is built from TRBV4-1 and TRBJ1-3, with 7 bases matching TRBD1. The V gene end was trimmed by 4 bases and the J gene end by 1 base; junction bases not matched to a gene: 4. CDR1 is MGHRA, CDR2 YSYEKL, per germline. The CDR3 runs to 15 residues. CDR3 nucleotides: TGCGCCAGCAGCCCAACAGGGGAATCTGGAAACACCATATATTTT. This codes for CASSPTGESGNTIYF.

The rearrangement joins TRBV27 to TRBJ1-1; D ambiguous. V lost 7 bases and J 2 bases, leaving 11 bases between the germline ends. There are 13 residues in the CDR3. Germline V gene lookup returns CDR1 MNHEY and CDR2 SMNVEV (reference sequence). The CDR3 DNA sequence: TGTGCCAGCACCACAAACGTTAACACTGAAGCTTTCTTT. This gives the protein CASTTNVNTEAFF.

The chain links TRBV5-5 to TRBJ1-1, with D unresolved. Trimming cost V 2 bases and J 1 base, with 9 bases left between them. CDR3 size: 14 residues. Germline CDR1 and CDR2: SGHKS and YYEKEE (reference sequence). CDR3 DNA sequence: TGTGCCAGCAGCTTTGGCCCGGGGAACACTGAAGCTTTCTTT. Its translation is CASSFGPGNTEAFF.

The chain uses TRBV29-1 and TRBJ1-1; perhaps TRBD1 as D (5 bases). V shed 5 bases and J shed 4 bases, with 8 bases lying between them. Germline CDR1 and CDR2: SQVTM and ANQGSEA. This CDR3 has 11 residues. In nucleotides, the CDR3 is TGCAGCGTTATAAGGGGCACTGAAGCTTTCTTT. This sequence encodes CSVIRGTEAFF.

The chain uses TRBV9 and TRBJ1-5, with D possibly TRBD1 on 6 matching bases. This CDR3 is 15 amino acids long. V shed 0 bases and J shed 6 bases, with 13 bases lying between them. Germline V gives CDR1 SGDLS, CDR2 YYNGEE. DNA of the CDR3: TGTGCCAGCAGCGTAGGGGCAGGGGCATCTCAGCCCCAGCATTTT. Translated, it gives CASSVGAGASQPQHF.

The chain uses TRBV4-1 and TRBJ2-7; D possibly corresponds to TRBD2 (5 bases). CDR1 is MGHRA and CDR2 is YSYEKL in the germline V gene. V lost 0 bases to trimming and J lost 2 bases, with 11 bases between them. There are 15 residues in the CDR3. The DNA of the CDR3 is TGCGCCAGCAGCCAAGATAGAGGGTCCACCTACGAGCAGTACTTC. Translating it yields CASSQDRGSTYEQYF.

This rearrangement joins TRBV10-1 to TRBJ2-1, with TRBD2 identical over 7 bases. Germline V lookup: CDR1 WNHNN, CDR2 SYGVQD (reference sequence). V shed 4 bases and J 5 bases; nucleotides not matched to a gene: 14. The CDR3 has 17 amino acids. CDR3 DNA sequence: TGCGCCAGCAGTGCACTAACGGGTGGACTAGGGGACAATGAGCAGTTCTTC. Its translation: CASSALTGGLGDNEQFF.